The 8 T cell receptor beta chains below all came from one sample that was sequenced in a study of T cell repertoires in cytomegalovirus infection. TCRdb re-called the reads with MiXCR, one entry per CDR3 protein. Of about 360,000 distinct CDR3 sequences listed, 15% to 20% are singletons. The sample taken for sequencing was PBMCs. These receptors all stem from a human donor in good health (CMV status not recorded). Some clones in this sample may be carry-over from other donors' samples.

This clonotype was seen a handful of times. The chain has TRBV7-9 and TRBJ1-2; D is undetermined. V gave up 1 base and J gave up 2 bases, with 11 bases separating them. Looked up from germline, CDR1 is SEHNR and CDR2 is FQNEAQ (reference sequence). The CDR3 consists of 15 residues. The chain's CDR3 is CASSLGPAKNYGYTF. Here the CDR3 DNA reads TGTGCCAGCAGCTTAGGTCCGGCGAAGAACTATGGCTACACCTTC.

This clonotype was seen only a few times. This CDR3 is CASSAESLQETQYF. The CDR3 DNA sequence: TGTGCCAGCAGCGCGGAAAGCCTCCAAGAGACCCAGTACTTC. The rearrangement joins TRBV9 to TRBJ2-5; D ambiguous. The length of the CDR3 is 14 residues. Trimming pared 3 bases from V and 1 base from J, leaving 10 bases between. Germline values: CDR1 SGDLS, CDR2 YYNGEE.

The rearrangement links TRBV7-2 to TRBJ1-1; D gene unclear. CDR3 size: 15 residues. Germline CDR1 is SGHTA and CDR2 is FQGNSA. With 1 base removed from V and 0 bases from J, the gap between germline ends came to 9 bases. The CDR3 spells CASSLDGNLNTEAFF. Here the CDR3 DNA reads TGTGCCAGCAGCTTAGATGGCAATTTGAACACTGAAGCTTTCTTT.

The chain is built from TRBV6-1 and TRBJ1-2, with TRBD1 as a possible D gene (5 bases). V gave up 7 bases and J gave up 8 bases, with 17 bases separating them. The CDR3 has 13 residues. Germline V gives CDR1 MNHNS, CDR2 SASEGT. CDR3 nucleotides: TGTGCCAGCAACACTCGGGGGATTCGCGGCTACACCTTC. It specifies CASNTRGIRGYTF.

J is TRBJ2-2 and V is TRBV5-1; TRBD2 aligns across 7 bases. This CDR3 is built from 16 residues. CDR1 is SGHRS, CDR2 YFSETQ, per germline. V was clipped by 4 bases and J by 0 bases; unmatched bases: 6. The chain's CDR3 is CASSGWGGPNTGELFF. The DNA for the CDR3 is TGCGCCAGCAGCGGATGGGGGGGTCCGAACACCGGGGAGCTGTTTTTT.

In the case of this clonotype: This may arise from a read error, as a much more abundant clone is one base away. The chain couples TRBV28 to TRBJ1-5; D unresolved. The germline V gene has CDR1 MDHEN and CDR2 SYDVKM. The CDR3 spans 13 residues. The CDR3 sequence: CANSLPHGWPQHF. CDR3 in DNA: TGTGCCAACAGTTTGCCCCACGGTTGGCCCCAGCATTTT.

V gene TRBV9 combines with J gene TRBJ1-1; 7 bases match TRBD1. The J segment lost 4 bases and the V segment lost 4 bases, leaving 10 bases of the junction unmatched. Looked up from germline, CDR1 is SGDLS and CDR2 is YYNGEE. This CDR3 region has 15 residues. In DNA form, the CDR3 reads TGTGCCAGCAGCCTTCTGGTACAGGGGAGCACTGAAGCTTTCTTT. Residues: CASSLLVQGSTEAFF. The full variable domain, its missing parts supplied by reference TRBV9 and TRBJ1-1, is DSGVTQTPKHLITATGQRVTLRCSPRSGDLSVYWYQQSLDQGLQFLIQYYNGEERAKGNILERFSAQQFPDLHSELNLSSLELGDSALYFCASSLLVQGSTEAFFGQGTRLTVV.

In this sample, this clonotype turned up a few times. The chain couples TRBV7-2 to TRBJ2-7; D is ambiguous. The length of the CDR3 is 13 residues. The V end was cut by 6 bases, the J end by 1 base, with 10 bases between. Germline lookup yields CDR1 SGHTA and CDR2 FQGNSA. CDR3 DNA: TGTGCCAGCAGTCGCCGTTCGTCCTACGAGCAGTACTTC. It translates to CASSRRSSYEQYF.